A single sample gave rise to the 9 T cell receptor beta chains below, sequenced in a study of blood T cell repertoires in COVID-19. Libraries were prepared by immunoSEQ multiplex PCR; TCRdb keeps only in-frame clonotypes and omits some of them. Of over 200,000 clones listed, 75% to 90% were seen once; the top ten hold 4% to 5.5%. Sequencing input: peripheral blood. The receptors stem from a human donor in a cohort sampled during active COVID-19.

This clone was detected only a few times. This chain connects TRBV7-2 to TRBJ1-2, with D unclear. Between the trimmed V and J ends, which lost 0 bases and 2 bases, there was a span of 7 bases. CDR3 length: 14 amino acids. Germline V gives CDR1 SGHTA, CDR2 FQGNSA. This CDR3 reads CASSLAHTNYGYTF. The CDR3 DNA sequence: TGTGCCAGCAGCTTAGCGCACACAAACTATGGCTACACCTTC.

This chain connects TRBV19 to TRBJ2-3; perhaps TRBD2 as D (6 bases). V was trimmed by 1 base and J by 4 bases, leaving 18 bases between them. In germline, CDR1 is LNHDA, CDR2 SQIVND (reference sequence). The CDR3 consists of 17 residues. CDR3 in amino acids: CASSIAPASAGSDTQYF. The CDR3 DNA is TGTGCCAGTAGTATAGCCCCGGCTAGCGCGGGTTCAGATACGCAGTATTTT.

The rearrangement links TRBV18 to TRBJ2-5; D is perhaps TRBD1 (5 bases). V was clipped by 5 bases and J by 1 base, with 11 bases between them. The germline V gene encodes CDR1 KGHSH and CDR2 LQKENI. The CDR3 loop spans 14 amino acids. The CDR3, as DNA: TGTGCCAGCTCAGGGGCAGGCACCCAAGAGACCCAGTACTTC. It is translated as CASSGAGTQETQYF.

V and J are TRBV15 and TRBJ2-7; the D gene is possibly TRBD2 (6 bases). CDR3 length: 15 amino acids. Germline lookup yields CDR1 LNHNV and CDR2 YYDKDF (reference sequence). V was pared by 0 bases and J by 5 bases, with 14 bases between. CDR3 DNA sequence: TGTGCCACCAGCAGAGATGTCCCTAGCGCCGACGAGCAGTACTTC. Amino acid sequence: CATSRDVPSADEQYF. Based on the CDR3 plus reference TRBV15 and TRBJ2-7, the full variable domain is DAMVIQNPRYQVTQFGKPVTLSCSQTLNHNVMYWYQQKSSQAPKLLFHYYDKDFNNEADTPDNFQSRRPNTSFCFLDIRSPGLGDTAMYLCATSRDVPSADEQYFGPGTRLTVT.

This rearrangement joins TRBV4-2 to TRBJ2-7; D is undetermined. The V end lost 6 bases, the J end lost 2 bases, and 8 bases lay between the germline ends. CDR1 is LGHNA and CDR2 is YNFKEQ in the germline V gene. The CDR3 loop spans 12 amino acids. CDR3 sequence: CASRADTYEQYF. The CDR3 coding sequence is TGTGCCAGCAGGGCGGATACCTACGAGCAGTACTTC.

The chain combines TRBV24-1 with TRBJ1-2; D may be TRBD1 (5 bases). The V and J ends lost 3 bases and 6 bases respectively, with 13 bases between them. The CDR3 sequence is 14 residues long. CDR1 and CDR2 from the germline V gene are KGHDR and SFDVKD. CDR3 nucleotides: TGTGCCACCAGTGATCCGGGACGGGGGAATGGCTACACCTTC. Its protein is CATSDPGRGNGYTF.

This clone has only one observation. The CDR3 loop reads CASSPYQETQYF. The CDR3 DNA reads TGTGCCAGCAGCCCGTACCAAGAGACCCAGTACTTC. The gene calls are TRBV7-2 and TRBJ2-5, with D hard to call. V was clipped by 5 bases and J by 0 bases, with 4 bases between them. Germline assignment: CDR1 SGHTA and CDR2 FQGNSA. The CDR3 has 12 residues.

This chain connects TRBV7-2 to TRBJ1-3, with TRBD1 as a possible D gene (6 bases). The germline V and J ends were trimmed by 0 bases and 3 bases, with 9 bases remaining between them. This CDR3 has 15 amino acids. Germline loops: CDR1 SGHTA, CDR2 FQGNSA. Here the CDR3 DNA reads TGTGCCAGCAGCTTAGCGGGCAGGGGTGGAAACACCATATATTTT. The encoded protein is CASSLAGRGGNTIYF.

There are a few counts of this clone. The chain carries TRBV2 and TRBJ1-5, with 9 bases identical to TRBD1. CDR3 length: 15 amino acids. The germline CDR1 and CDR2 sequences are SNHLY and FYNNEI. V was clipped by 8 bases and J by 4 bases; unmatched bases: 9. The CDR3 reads CASVAPGTGNQPQHF. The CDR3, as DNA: TGTGCCAGCGTCGCTCCCGGGACAGGGAATCAGCCCCAGCATTTT.